The source of this TCR beta chain is a study of siplizumab effects on memory and regulatory T cells. Sequenced by immunoSEQ multiplex PCR; TCRdb stores in-frame clones only, minus some. Counted here are some 65,000 clones, 80% to 90% occurring once; the ten biggest clones make up about 1.7%. Trimming took off 9 bases at V and 1 base at J, with 12 bases between the two ends. Germline CDR1 is LNHDA and CDR2 is SQIVND (reference sequence). The CDR3 sequence is 14 residues long. The origin of this receptor is a human donor in good health. V is TRBV19 and J is TRBJ2-2, with a possible D match to TRBD2 (6 bases). The specimen sequenced was Tregs sorted from blood. CDR3 DNA: TGTGCCAGCTCCGGGACTTGGAACACCGGGGAGCTGTTTTTT. Protein product: CASSGTWNTGELFF. The full variable domain, its missing parts supplied by reference TRBV19 and TRBJ2-2, is DGGITQSPKYLFRKEGQNVTLSCEQNLNHDAMYWYRQDPGQGLRLIYYSQIVNDFQKGDIAEGYSVSREKKESFPLTVTSAQKNPTAFYLCASSGTWNTGELFFGEGSRLTVL.